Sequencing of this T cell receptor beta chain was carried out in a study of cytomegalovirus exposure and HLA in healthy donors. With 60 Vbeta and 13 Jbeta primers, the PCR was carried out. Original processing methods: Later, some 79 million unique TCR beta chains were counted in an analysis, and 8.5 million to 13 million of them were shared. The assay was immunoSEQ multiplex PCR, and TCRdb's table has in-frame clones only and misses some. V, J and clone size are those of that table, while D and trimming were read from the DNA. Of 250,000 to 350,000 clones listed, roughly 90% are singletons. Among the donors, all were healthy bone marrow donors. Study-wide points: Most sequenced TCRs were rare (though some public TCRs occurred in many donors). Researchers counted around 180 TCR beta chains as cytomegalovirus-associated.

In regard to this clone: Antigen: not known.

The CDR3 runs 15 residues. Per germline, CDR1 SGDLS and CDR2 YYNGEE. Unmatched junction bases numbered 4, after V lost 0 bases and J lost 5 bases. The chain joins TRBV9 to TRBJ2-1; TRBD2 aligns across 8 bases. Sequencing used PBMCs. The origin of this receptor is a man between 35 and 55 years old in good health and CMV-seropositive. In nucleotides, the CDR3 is TGTGCCAGCAGCGTAGGAGCGGGAGAGCACAATGAGCAGTTCTTC. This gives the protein CASSVGAGEHNEQFF.